Shown below are 27 T cell receptor beta chains from a single sample sequenced in a study of cytomegalovirus exposure and HLA in healthy donors. The study ran its PCR with 60 Vbeta and 13 Jbeta primers. Clones were sequenced by immunoSEQ multiplex PCR, and TCRdb holds only the in-frame ones, with some missing. The data show almost 95,000 clones, nearly 70% seen once. Sequenced: PBMCs. These receptors were taken from a man aged 50 to 59 in good health and CMV-seronegative.

The rearrangement links TRBV29-1 to TRBJ1-1; no clear D. Between the trimmed V and J ends, which lost 3 bases and 4 bases, there was a span of 18 bases. The CDR3 is 15 residues long. Looked up from germline, CDR1 is SQVTM and CDR2 is ANQGSEA. The CDR3 reads CSVEQLHATVTEAFF. The CDR3 DNA reads as TGCAGCGTTGAGCAGTTACACGCCACCGTCACTGAAGCTTTCTTT. The whole variable domain, filled in from reference TRBV29-1 and TRBJ1-1, reads SAVISQKPSRDICQRGTSLTIQCQVDSQVTMMFWYRQQPGQSLTLIATANQGSEATYESGFVIDKFPISRPNLTFSTLTVSNMSPEDSSIYLCSVEQLHATVTEAFFGQGTRLTVV.

The genes are TRBV28 and TRBJ1-5; a weak D match, TRBD1 (5 bases). The CDR3 is 13 residues long. CDR1 and CDR2 (germline): MDHEN, SYDVKM. The ends were cut back, 3 bases at V and 6 bases at J, with 9 bases in the middle. CDR3 nucleotides: TGTGCCAGCAGTTTGGGGGGAAGTCAGCCCCAGCATTTT. It translates to CASSLGGSQPQHF.

The J gene is TRBJ2-5, the V gene TRBV4-1; 10 bases match TRBD2. The CDR3 is made up of 20 amino acids. The germline CDR1 and CDR2 sequences are MGHRA and YSYEKL. Trimming removed 0 bases from V and 7 bases from J; junction bases left unmatched: 20. CDR3 in amino acids: CASSQDVLAGPVDSGGTQYF. CDR3 in DNA: TGCGCCAGCAGCCAAGATGTACTAGCGGGACCGGTAGACTCTGGGGGGACCCAGTACTTC.

This chain links TRBV28 with TRBJ2-1, with TRBD2 identical over 8 bases. Germline-derived CDR1 and CDR2 are MDHEN and SYDVKM. This CDR3 contains 15 residues. V shed 6 bases, J shed 9 bases, and the junction held 13 bases outside the gene matches. CDR3 amino acids: CASSSTSGRRGEQFF. As DNA, the CDR3 is TGTGCCAGCAGCAGTACTAGCGGAAGACGGGGTGAGCAGTTCTTC. Based on the CDR3 plus reference TRBV28 and TRBJ2-1, the full variable domain is DVKVTQSSRYLVKRTGEKVFLECVQDMDHENMFWYRQDPGLGLRLIYFSYDVKMKEKGDIPEGYSVSREKKERFSLILESASTNQTSMYLCASSSTSGRRGEQFFGPGTRLTVL.

The chain uses TRBV30 and TRBJ1-3; possibly TRBD1 for D (5 bases). CDR3 length: 13 residues. Germline V gene lookup returns CDR1 GTSNPN and CDR2 SVGIG (reference sequence). Trimming left V 4 bases short and J 5 bases short, with 12 bases between. CDR3 coding DNA: TGTGCCTGGAAGCCCTCAGGGAGAAACACCATATATTTT. It specifies CAWKPSGRNTIYF.

The chain joins TRBV7-9 to TRBJ2-2, with D hard to call. Germline V gives CDR1 SEHNR, CDR2 FQNEAQ (reference sequence). CDR3 length equals 14 residues. Trimming stripped 1 base from V and 1 base from J, with 4 bases between. The CDR3 nucleotides are TGTGCCAGCAGCTTAGGGCAGAACACCGGGGAGCTGTTTTTT. This encodes CASSLGQNTGELFF.

The chain couples TRBV28 to TRBJ2-6; possibly TRBD2 for D (6 bases). V lost 7 bases to trimming and J lost 0 bases, with 10 bases between them. The CDR3 consists of 15 residues. The germline gives CDR1 MDHEN, CDR2 SYDVKM. The CDR3 loop is CASNGGDSGANVLTF. As DNA, the CDR3 is TGTGCCAGCAATGGCGGGGACTCTGGGGCCAACGTCCTGACTTTC.

This chain joins TRBV4-2 and TRBJ2-1, with 9 bases that match TRBD2. The CDR3 consists of 15 residues. CDR1 LGHNA and CDR2 YNFKEQ come from the germline V gene. The V gene end was trimmed by 2 bases and the J gene end by 4 bases; junction bases not matched to a gene: 3. The CDR3 loop reads CASSQTAGGYNEQFF. The CDR3 region has the DNA TGTGCCAGCAGCCAAACCGCGGGAGGGTACAATGAGCAGTTCTTC.

The chain is built from TRBV5-4 and TRBJ1-4, with a tentative D call TRBD1 (5 bases). The CDR3 consists of 14 residues. V lost 1 base and J lost 5, with 9 bases in between. CDR1 SGHNT and CDR2 YYREEE come from the germline V gene (reference sequence). In DNA form, the CDR3 reads TGTGCCAGCAGCTTGTGGCAGGGAAATGAAAAACTGTTTTTT. It is translated as CASSLWQGNEKLFF.

The chain is built from TRBV29-1 and TRBJ2-5, with TRBD2 identical over 8 bases. J was trimmed by 5 bases and V by 6 bases; bases with no gene match: 8. Germline CDR1 is SQVTM and CDR2 is ANQGSEA. The CDR3 runs to 13 residues. The chain's CDR3 is CSVHRTSSETQYF. Here the CDR3 DNA reads TGCAGCGTGCATCGGACTAGCTCGGAGACCCAGTACTTC.

This clone was seen a single time. This chain joins TRBV14 and TRBJ2-1; 12 bases fit TRBD1. The germline V gene has CDR1 SGHDN and CDR2 FVKESK. With 4 bases clipped from V and 9 bases from J, the junction kept 16 bases outside the gene matches. This CDR3 spans 18 amino acids. CDR3 nucleotides: TGTGCCAGCAGCCCGATAAAATCCCGGGACAGGGGGCGCGGTGAGCAGTTCTTC. Amino acids: CASSPIKSRDRGRGEQFF.

The J gene is TRBJ2-1, the V gene TRBV4-3; weak D call: TRBD2 (5 bases). Germline assignment: CDR1 LGHNA and CDR2 YSLEER. This CDR3 is built from 17 residues. V lost 5 bases and J lost 0, with 17 bases in between. The CDR3 nucleotides are TGCGCCAGCAGCGAACGAACTAGATCGAGCTCCTACAATGAGCAGTTCTTC. Protein product: CASSERTRSSSYNEQFF.

The chain joins TRBV5-1 to TRBJ2-7; a weak D match, TRBD1 (5 bases). The CDR3 contains 13 residues. Trimming took off 4 bases at V and 4 bases at J, with 12 bases between the two ends. From germline, CDR1 is SGHRS and CDR2 YFSETQ. CDR3 protein: CASSGITGYEQYF. The CDR3 DNA reads TGCGCCAGCAGCGGAATTACAGGATACGAGCAGTACTTC.

The genes are TRBV4-3 and TRBJ1-2, with D possibly being TRBD1 (6 bases). V lost 1 base and J 5 bases, leaving 20 bases between the germline ends. CDR3 length: 17 amino acids. Germline lookup yields CDR1 LGHNA and CDR2 YSLEER. DNA for the CDR3: TGCGCCAGCAGCCAAGGAGAGGGGGACCGGGGTGGGTATGGCTACACCTTC. Its protein is CASSQGEGDRGGYGYTF.

This CDR3 is CASSGGTGVGKTQYF. CDR3 coding DNA: TGTGCCAGCAGCGGCGGGACAGGGGTTGGAAAGACCCAGTACTTC. The chain links TRBV5-6 to TRBJ2-5; TRBD1 matches 10 bases. The CDR3 loop spans 15 amino acids. After removal of 4 bases from V and 6 bases from J, the junction contained 9 bases not matched to a gene. Germline lookup yields CDR1 SGHDT and CDR2 YYEEEE.

The chain recombines TRBV29-1 with TRBJ1-1; D is possibly TRBD1 (6 bases). Trimming stripped 1 base from V and 8 bases from J, with 8 bases between. CDR1 and CDR2 (germline): SQVTM, ANQGSEA. The CDR3 sequence is 11 residues long. This chain's CDR3 is CSVEVGQEAFF. The CDR3 DNA reads as TGCAGCGTTGAAGTAGGACAGGAAGCTTTCTTT.

The chain is built from TRBV4-3 and TRBJ2-3, with 8 bases lining up with TRBD1. Germline values: CDR1 LGHNA, CDR2 YSLEER. This CDR3 spans 15 amino acids. Trimming took 3 bases from V and 9 from J; bases not matched to a gene: 11. CDR3 in amino acids: CASSHISGTGGTQYF. In nucleotides, the CDR3 is TGCGCCAGCAGCCACATTTCCGGTACAGGGGGGACGCAGTATTTT.

J is TRBJ2-2 and V is TRBV29-1, with TRBD1 as a possible D gene (5 bases). The V gene lost 4 bases and the J gene lost 5 bases, with 11 bases spanning the gap. This CDR3 has 13 residues. Germline V gene data show CDR1 as SQVTM and CDR2 as ANQGSEA. CDR3 amino acids: CSVAKGRTGELFF. The CDR3 region has the DNA TGCAGCGTTGCAAAGGGGCGGACCGGGGAGCTGTTTTTT.

The gene calls are TRBV15 and TRBJ1-1; D may be TRBD1 (5 bases). The CDR3 has 17 amino acids. Trimming removed 0 bases at V and 6 bases at J, with 20 bases between. Germline V gene data show CDR1 as LNHNV and CDR2 as YYDKDF (reference sequence). The chain's CDR3 is CATSRDPGGGVGAEAFF. In DNA, the CDR3 is TGTGCCACCAGCAGAGATCCAGGCGGAGGGGTCGGCGCTGAAGCTTTCTTT.

A few counts support this clone. The chain links TRBV15 to TRBJ2-2; TRBD2 matches 7 bases. CDR3 length: 15 amino acids. CDR1 and CDR2 (germline): LNHNV, YYDKDF (reference sequence). After removal of 3 bases from V and 5 bases from J, the junction contained 6 bases not matched to a gene. This chain's CDR3 is CATSRGEGETGELFF. For the CDR3, the DNA is TGTGCCACCAGCAGGGGGGAGGGTGAGACCGGGGAGCTGTTTTTT.

The rearrangement joins TRBV6-6 to TRBJ2-6; D may be TRBD1 (6 bases). V gave up 2 bases and J gave up 4 bases, with 9 bases separating them. This CDR3 region has 15 residues. Germline V CDR1 and CDR2: MNHNY, SVGAGI (reference sequence). As DNA, the CDR3 is TGTGCCAGCAGTTACAGGGGGTCGGGGGCCAACGTCCTGACTTTC. Translated, it gives CASSYRGSGANVLTF.

This sequence joins TRBV5-4 and TRBJ2-3; the match to TRBD1 covers 10 bases. J was trimmed by 1 base and V by 4 bases; bases with no gene match: 3. The CDR3 contains 15 residues. Germline V gene lookup returns CDR1 SGHNT and CDR2 YYREEE (reference sequence). Here the CDR3 reads CASSPGTGGTDTQYF. The CDR3 region has the DNA TGTGCCAGCAGCCCCGGGACAGGGGGCACAGATACGCAGTATTTT.

The V gene is TRBV7-8, the J gene TRBJ1-1; no reliable D call. The CDR3 spans 14 residues. Trimming removed 2 bases at V and 6 bases at J, with 13 bases between. Per the germline V gene, CDR1 is SGHVS and CDR2 is FQNEAQ. The CDR3 DNA is TGTGCCAGCAGCTTAAAGCGGGTGTCCGCTGAAGCTTTCTTT. Its protein product is CASSLKRVSAEAFF.

V is TRBV6-6 and J is TRBJ2-1; TRBD2 is a possible D gene (7 bases). Germline-derived CDR1 and CDR2 are MNHNY and SVGAGI (reference sequence). Trimming cost V 8 bases and J 0 bases, with 14 bases left between them. This CDR3 is 15 amino acids long. CDR3 nucleotides: TGTGCCAGCCGAGGGGGGGGAAGCTCCTACAATGAGCAGTTCTTC. This sequence encodes CASRGGGSSYNEQFF.

The sample holds a few counts of this clone. The chain has TRBV4-3 and TRBJ2-7, with D tentatively TRBD1 (6 bases). Per the germline V gene, CDR1 is LGHNA and CDR2 is YSLEER. V was pared by 0 bases and J by 0 bases, with 9 bases between. The CDR3 sequence is 15 residues long. CDR3 protein: CASSQEGTSSYEQYF. The CDR3 DNA reads TGCGCCAGCAGCCAAGAAGGGACAAGCTCCTACGAGCAGTACTTC.

The V and J genes are TRBV6-7 and TRBJ2-4; tentatively, D is TRBD2 (6 bases). TRBV6-7 is identified as an open reading frame with a role that is uncertain. The CDR3 totals 15 residues. Trimming removed 4 bases from V and 4 bases from J, with 14 bases in between. CDR3 amino acids: CASSLGGRRKNIQYF. CDR3 bases: TGTGCCAGCAGTTTAGGTGGGAGGCGAAAAAACATTCAGTACTTC.

The DNA of the CDR3 is TGTGCCAGCAGCTTAGTCTCCAGTAACACCTACGAGCAGTACTTC. Translating gives CASSLVSSNTYEQYF. V and J are TRBV7-2 and TRBJ2-7; D ambiguous. Between the trimmed V and J ends, which lost 1 base and 2 bases, there was a span of 12 bases. CDR1 is SGHTA, CDR2 FQGNSA, per germline. The CDR3 is 15 residues long.